This is a list of T cell receptor beta chains from one sample in a study of tumor and adjacent non-tumor tissue in lung cancer. From the multiplex PCR reads, TCRdb called clonotypes with MiXCR, one entry per CDR3 protein. The table has 75,000 to 100,000 distinct CDR3 sequences, less than 80% seen once. Sequencing input: lung tumor tissue. The source is a man aged 55 to 70 with non-small cell lung cancer. Both conserved end residues are part of each CDR3. The D gene is left open where the match is weak. Rows give clone size only sometimes, using once, few, many, or a class for an expanded clone.

size | J | D | V | DNA | CDR3
- | TRBJ2-6 | - | TRBV12-3/TRBV12-4 | TGTGCCAGTAGTCCTGGGACTTCAGTCTCTGGGGCCAACGTCCCGACTTTC | CASSPGTSVSGANVPTF
many | TRBJ2-2 | TRBD1 | TRBV5-1 | TGCGCCAGCAGCTTCGACAGGGCCACCGGGGAGCTGTTTTTT | CASSFDRATGELFF
- | TRBJ2-7 | TRBD2 | TRBV11-2 | TGTGCCAGCACCCGGACTAGCGGAATTGCCAAAAGCTCCTACGAGCAGTACTTC | CASTRTSGIAKSSYEQYF
many | TRBJ2-5 | - | TRBV6-1 | TGTGCCAGCAGTGAAGAAGGTCTAGTGGGAGAGACCCAGTACTTC | CASSEEGLVGETQYF
many | TRBJ1-6 | TRBD1 | TRBV14 | TGTGCCAGCAGCTGGACAGGGGCGAATTCACCCCTCCACTTT | CASSWTGANSPLHF
- | TRBJ2-3 | - | TRBV11-1 | TGTGCAAGCAGCTGGACTGGCGGCACAGATACGCAGTATTTT | CASSWTGGTDTQYF
- | TRBJ2-3 | TRBD1 | TRBV2 | TGTGCCAGTCGGAGTGGACAGGGCACAGATACGCAGTATTTT | CASRSGQGTDTQYF
many | TRBJ1-3 | TRBD1 | TRBV29-1 | TGCAGCGCCGAGTCCTCCGGGACAGGGGTTGGCACCATATATTTT | CSAESSGTGVGTIYF
- | TRBJ2-1 | - | TRBV11-3 | TGTGCCAGCAGCTTGGGGGCTAGCGGATCCGGGGATGAGCAGTTCTTC | CASSLGASGSGDEQFF
- | TRBJ1-1 | - | TRBV5-4 | TGTGCCAGCAGCCCCGGAGGGTTTGGTGAAGCTTTCTTT | CASSPGGFGEAFF
- | TRBJ2-1 | TRBD2 | TRBV4-1 | TGCGCCAGCAGACAACTTAGGACTAGCGGGAGCGGGAATGAACAGTTCTTC | CASRQLRTSGSGNEQFF
once | TRBJ2-7 | - | TRBV6-5 | TGTGCCGGCTTGGAGTTGGGCGAGCAGTACTTC | CAGLELGEQYF
many | TRBJ1-2 | - | TRBV4-1 | TGCGCCAGCAGCCAAGATCGGGCTATTTATGGCTACACCTTC | CASSQDRAIYGYTF
many | TRBJ2-6 | - | TRBV10-3 | TGTGCCATCCGTGGGGAGATTGGGGCCAACGTCCTGACTTTC | CAIRGEIGANVLTF
- | TRBJ1-5 | - | TRBV4-3 | TGTGCCAGCAGCCAAGAGTCAAGGGCTCAGCTCCAGCATTTT | CASSQESRAQLQHF
- | TRBJ2-1 | - | TRBV11-2 | TGTGCCAGCAGCCCGCACCGGGGGATGAGGGTTGAGTGGTTCTTC | CASSPHRGMRVEWFF
- | TRBJ2-2 | - | TRBV5-1 | TGCGCCAGTAACTCCGGGCGGCCAACCGGGGAGCTGTTTTTT | CASNSGRPTGELFF
few | TRBJ2-3 | - | TRBV18 | TGTGCCAGCTCACGGACGGACAGCACAGATACGCAGTATTTT | CASSRTDSTDTQYF
- | TRBJ2-5 | - | TRBV6-5 | TGTACCAGCAGCAGAGCTCAGGGGACCCAGTACTTC | CTSSRAQGTQYF
- | TRBJ1-6 | - | TRBV4-3 | TGCGCCAGCAACCAAGACAGGAGGTACCCCGAGAGCTCCTATAATTCACCCCTCCACTTT | CASNQDRRYPESSYNSPLHF
many | TRBJ1-1 | - | TRBV6-5 | TGTGCCAGCAGTTACTCGGCACAGAACACTGAAGCTTTCTTT | CASSYSAQNTEAFF
- | TRBJ2-1 | - | TRBV19 | TGTGCCAGTAGTATTCGGGGGCGGGACCTGTACAATGAGCAGTTCTTC | CASSIRGRDLYNEQFF
- | TRBJ1-1 | - | TRBV6-2/TRBV6-3 | TGTGCCAGCAGTTACCGCTCGACTGGACACACTGAAGCTTTCTTT | CASSYRSTGHTEAFF
- | TRBJ1-1 | TRBD1 | TRBV11-1 | TGTGCCTGCAGCTTATTTAGGGACAGCACAGTTAACACTGGAGCTTTCTTT | CACSLFRDSTVNTGAFF
- | TRBJ2-6 | - | TRBV6-2/TRBV6-3 | TGTGCCAGCAGTTACTCGATGGGGCGCGCTGGGGTCAACGTCCTGACTTTC | CASSYSMGRAGVNVLTF
many | TRBJ2-3 | TRBD2 | TRBV6-5 | TGTGCCAGCAAGGGACTAGCGCCCGTCAGGGGGGATACGCAGTATTTT | CASKGLAPVRGDTQYF
- | TRBJ1-4 | - | TRBV4-3 | TGCGCCAGCAGTCCAGGGGTCACTGATGAAAAACTGTTTTTT | CASSPGVTDEKLFF
- | TRBJ2-3 | TRBD2 | TRBV5-1 | TGCGCCAGCAGCCAGCGGACTAGCGGGCACACAGATACGCAGTATTTT | CASSQRTSGHTDTQYF
- | TRBJ1-5 | - | TRBV6-1 | TGTGCCTGCAGAAACATAGATCAGCCCCAGCATTTT | CACRNIDQPQHF
- | TRBJ2-3 | - | TRBV12-3/TRBV12-4 | TGTGCCAGCAGTTTTAGGTCCCTTGGGGCAGATACGCAGTATTTT | CASSFRSLGADTQYF
few | TRBJ2-3 | TRBD2 | TRBV11-2 | TGTGCCAGCACCTCGGGGAGGGGCACAGATACGCAGTATTTT | CASTSGRGTDTQYF
many | TRBJ1-1 | - | TRBV6-2/TRBV6-3 | TGTGCCAGCAGTGGACAGATGAACACTGAAGCTTTCTTT | CASSGQMNTEAFF
- | TRBJ1-2 | - | TRBV18 | TGTGCCAGCTCACCTGGTCAGTCAATTTCGGGTGGCTACACCTTC | CASSPGQSISGGYTF
many | TRBJ1-2 | TRBD1 | TRBV20-1 | TGCAGTGCTGAAGACAGGGGGAAGGTCTATGGCTACACCTTC | CSAEDRGKVYGYTF
- | TRBJ2-3 | TRBD2 | TRBV20-1 | TGCAGTGTTAGCGGCACCGGGAGGGGCGCAGATACGCAGTATTTT | CSVSGTGRGADTQYF